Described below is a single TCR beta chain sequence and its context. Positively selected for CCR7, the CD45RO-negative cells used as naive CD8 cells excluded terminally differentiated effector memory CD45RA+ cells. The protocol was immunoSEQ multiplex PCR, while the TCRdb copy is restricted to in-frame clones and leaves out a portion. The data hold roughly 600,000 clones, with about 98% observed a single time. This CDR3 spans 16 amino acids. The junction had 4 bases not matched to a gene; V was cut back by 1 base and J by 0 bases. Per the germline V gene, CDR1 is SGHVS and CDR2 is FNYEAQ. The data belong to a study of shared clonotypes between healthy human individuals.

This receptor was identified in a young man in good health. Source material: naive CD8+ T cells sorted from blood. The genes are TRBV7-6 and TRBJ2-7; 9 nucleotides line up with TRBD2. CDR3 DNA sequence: TGTGCCAGCAGCTTAGAGCTAGCGGGGTCCTCCTACGAGCAGTACTTC. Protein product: CASSLELAGSSYEQYF.